This record looks at one T cell receptor (beta chain) sequence and its context. Its target is unknown. The sample belongs to a study of identical twins. Study conclusions and caveats: When twins shared out-of-frame alpha sequences, those sequences had excess low generation probability.

TCRdb reprocessed the 5' RACE reads via MiXCR and lists one record per CDR3 protein. The table has under 400,000 distinct CDR3 sequences, approximately 9.1% seen once. CDR1 and CDR2 (germline): LGHDT, YNNKEL (reference sequence). The V end lost 4 bases, the J end lost 3 bases, and 14 bases lay between the germline ends. CDR3 length: 15 amino acids. There were only healthy Caucasians among the donors. The receptor was derived from a woman aged 45-59 years in good health. Sequencing input: naive T cells sorted from blood. The chain recombines TRBV3-1 with TRBJ2-3; D gene unclear. The CDR3 DNA sequence: TGTGCCAGCAGCCTGTCTCGGTCCCGAACAGATACGCAGTATTTT. Residues: CASSLSRSRTDTQYF.